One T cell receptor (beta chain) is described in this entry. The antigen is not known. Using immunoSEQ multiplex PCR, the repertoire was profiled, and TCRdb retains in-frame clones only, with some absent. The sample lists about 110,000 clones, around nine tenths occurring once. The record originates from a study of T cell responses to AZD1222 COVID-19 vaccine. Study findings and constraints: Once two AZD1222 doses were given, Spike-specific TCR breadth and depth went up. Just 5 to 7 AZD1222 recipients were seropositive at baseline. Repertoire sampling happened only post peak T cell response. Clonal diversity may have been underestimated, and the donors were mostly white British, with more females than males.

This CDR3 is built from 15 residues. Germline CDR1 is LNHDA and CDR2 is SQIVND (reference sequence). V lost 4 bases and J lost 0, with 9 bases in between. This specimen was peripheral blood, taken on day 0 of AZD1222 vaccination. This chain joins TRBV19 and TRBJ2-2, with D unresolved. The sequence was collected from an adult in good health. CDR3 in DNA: TGTGCCAGTAGTACAACAGATTCGAACACCGGGGAGCTGTTTTTT. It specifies CASSTTDSNTGELFF.